One sample yielded the 21 T cell receptor beta chains listed below, sequenced in a study of OX40 agonist ivuxolimab in advanced cancers. Clones were read by immunoSEQ multiplex PCR, and TCRdb kept only the in-frame ones, dropping some. Among about 98,000 clones listed, 93% were seen once. This sample comprised CD4+ or CD8+ T cells sorted from blood, obtained in a trial of the OX40 agonist ivuxolimab. These receptors came from an adult with an advanced solid tumor such as melanoma, head and neck, liver or kidney cancer.

The sample holds one count of this clone. The V call is TRBV7-3, the J call TRBJ2-3; D is ambiguous. Between the trimmed V and J ends, which lost 2 bases and 0 bases, there was a span of 3 bases. The CDR3 contains 13 residues. Germline CDR1 and CDR2: SGHTA and FQGTGA. CDR3 nucleotides: TGTGCCAGCAGCTTAGAGAGCACAGATACGCAGTATTTT. It encodes CASSLESTDTQYF.

On this clone itself: Distinct nucleotide sequences in the sample also encode this CDR3. The chain combines TRBV18 with TRBJ1-5; no reliable D call. Germline lookup yields CDR1 KGHSH and CDR2 LQKENI. V was shortened by 2 bases and J by 5 bases, with 7 bases between the two germline ends. This CDR3 is built from 13 residues. CDR3 loop: CASSPGRDQPQHF. The CDR3 coding sequence is TGTGCCAGCTCACCAGGGCGGGATCAGCCCCAGCATTTT.

V gene TRBV18 combines with J gene TRBJ2-5; the D is unclear. CDR3 length: 13 amino acids. CDR1 is KGHSH, CDR2 LQKENI, per germline. V lost 4 bases and J lost 0, with 6 bases in between. CDR3 nucleotides: TGTGCCAGCTCACACGATAACCAAGAGACCCAGTACTTC. The encoded protein is CASSHDNQETQYF.

This chain connects TRBV30 to TRBJ2-3, with 8 bases matching TRBD2. V shed 5 bases, J shed 1 base, and the junction held 20 bases outside the gene matches. CDR1 GTSNPN and CDR2 SVGIG come from the germline V gene (reference sequence). This CDR3 contains 19 residues. The DNA for the CDR3 is TGTGCCTGGGATGAGCGGGGGTTATTGGTAGCTGCCGGCACAGATACGCAGTATTTT. Protein sequence: CAWDERGLLVAAGTDTQYF.

This chain uses TRBV19 with TRBJ1-5; possible D gene TRBD1, 6 bases. This CDR3 is 16 amino acids long. Germline CDR1 LNHDA, CDR2 SQIVND (reference sequence). With 2 bases removed from V and 5 bases from J, the gap between germline ends came to 16 bases. CDR3 sequence reads: CASSISTVGAYQPQHF. The CDR3 region has the DNA TGTGCCAGTAGTATAAGCACGGTGGGGGCTTATCAGCCCCAGCATTTT.

The gene calls are TRBV19 and TRBJ1-5; D remains unclear. V lost 6 bases and J 0 bases, leaving 12 bases between the germline ends. This CDR3 is 15 amino acids long. Germline CDR1 LNHDA, CDR2 SQIVND (reference sequence). The CDR3 nucleotides are TGTGCCAGTAGCCCCCAGGCGGTTAGCAATCAGCCCCAGCATTTT. Its translation: CASSPQAVSNQPQHF.

This sequence joins TRBV6-1 and TRBJ1-6; D is undetermined. V was clipped by 8 bases and J by 8 bases, with 10 bases between them. The CDR3 extends over 12 amino acids. CDR1 and CDR2 from the germline V gene are MNHNS and SASEGT. The CDR3 DNA is TGTGCCAGCGGCTATCAGGATTCACCCCTCCACTTT. It yields the protein CASGYQDSPLHF.

The table lists this clone with a few counts. The chain carries TRBV1 and TRBJ1-2; TRBD1, the table's D call, lacks a check against the DNA. TRBV1 is a pseudogene segment. The CDR3 consists of 14 residues. CDR3 loop: CTSRTGVSNYGYTF. CDR3 nucleotide sequence: TGCACCAGCAGAACAGGAGTGTCTAACTATGGCTACACCTTC.

V gene TRBV30 combines with J gene TRBJ2-3, with 8 bases fitting TRBD2. Losses at the gene ends were 4 bases for V and 1 base for J; bases not matched to a gene: 10. Germline V gene data show CDR1 as GTSNPN and CDR2 as SVGIG (reference sequence). The CDR3 covers 16 residues. The CDR3, as DNA: TGTGCCTGGACCCCTGGTCGGCGGGGGGGCACAGATACGCAGTATTTT. Its protein product is CAWTPGRRGGTDTQYF. The variable domain in full, with the rest retrieved from reference TRBV30 and TRBJ2-3, is SQTIHQWPATLVQPVGSPLSLECTVEGTSNPNLYWYRQAAGRGLQLLFYSVGIGQISSEVPQNLSASRPQDRQFILSSKKLLLSDSGFYLCAWTPGRRGGTDTQYFGPGTRLTVL.

The chain carries TRBV19 and TRBJ2-1, with 11 nucleotides matching TRBD2. The trim removed 6 bases at V and 0 bases at J, leaving 13 bases unmatched. The CDR3 runs to 19 residues. Germline lookup yields CDR1 LNHDA and CDR2 SQIVND (reference sequence). In DNA form, the CDR3 reads TGTGCCAGTAGGAATTCGGGGCTAGCGGGGGGTAACTCCTACAATGAGCAGTTCTTC. It is translated as CASRNSGLAGGNSYNEQFF.

This chain connects TRBV5-6 to TRBJ2-7, with unresolved D. The V end lost 4 bases, the J end lost 0 bases, and 11 bases lay between the germline ends. The CDR3 length is 14 residues. Germline V gene lookup returns CDR1 SGHDT and CDR2 YYEEEE. The CDR3 region is CASSHYANSYEQYF. CDR3 sequence (DNA): TGTGCCAGCAGCCACTACGCGAACTCCTACGAGCAGTACTTC.

The rearrangement uses TRBV5-1 and TRBJ2-3; D uncertain. The germline V gene has CDR1 SGHRS and CDR2 YFSETQ. This CDR3 comprises 13 residues. Deletions cut 5 bases from V and 1 base from J, with 8 bases between. The CDR3 DNA reads as TGCGCCAGCAGGTTCGACCGCACAGATACGCAGTATTTT. The encoded protein is CASRFDRTDTQYF.

The J gene is TRBJ2-7, the V gene TRBV18, with 8 bases lining up with TRBD1. Germline assignment: CDR1 KGHSH and CDR2 LQKENI. J lost 6 bases, V lost 3 bases, and 4 bases had no gene match. The CDR3 extends over 13 amino acids. The CDR3 DNA is TGTGCCAGCTCACCGGACAGGGAGTCCGAGCAGTACGTC. Translating it yields CASSPDRESEQYV.

The J gene is TRBJ2-2, the V gene TRBV4-3; tentative D call: TRBD2 (6 bases). V was pared by 3 bases and J by 5 bases, with 13 bases between. The CDR3 length is 15 residues. Germline-derived CDR1 and CDR2 are LGHNA and YSLEER. The CDR3 region has the DNA TGCGCCAGCAGCCAGCAGCCGGGAGATACCGGGGAGCTGTTTTTT. Amino acids: CASSQQPGDTGELFF.

This clone has a single count. J is TRBJ2-1 and V is TRBV27; 9 nucleotides match TRBD2. This CDR3 is 16 amino acids long. The trim removed 6 bases at V and 5 bases at J, leaving 11 bases unmatched. Germline lookup yields CDR1 MNHEY and CDR2 SMNVEV (reference sequence). CDR3 loop: CASSGLALYGNNEQFF. The CDR3 coding sequence is TGTGCCAGCAGCGGACTAGCGCTATATGGAAACAATGAGCAGTTCTTC.

The V and J genes are TRBV5-6 and TRBJ1-4, with 7 positions matching TRBD1. CDR3 length: 15 residues. Per the germline V gene, CDR1 is SGHDT and CDR2 is YYEEEE. The V and J ends lost 4 bases and 6 bases, in that order; junction bases with no gene match: 9. The CDR3 DNA sequence: TGTGCCAGCAGCGGAGCCGGGACAGATGATGAAAAACTGTTTTTT. Its translation: CASSGAGTDDEKLFF.

The chain employs TRBV9 and TRBJ1-6; weak D call: TRBD1 (5 bases). CDR1 is SGDLS and CDR2 is YYNGEE in the germline V gene. Between the trimmed V and J ends, which lost 0 bases and 2 bases, there was a span of 15 bases. This CDR3 has 18 residues. CDR3 DNA sequence: TGTGCCAGCAGCGTAGGAGCAGGGAGTAGCACCTATAATTCACCCCTCCACTTT. Translating gives CASSVGAGSSTYNSPLHF.

The chain is built from TRBV7-3 and TRBJ2-3; 8 bases map to TRBD2. The length of the CDR3 is 15 residues. The germline CDR1 and CDR2 sequences are SGHTA and FQGTGA. J gave up 3 bases and V 3 bases, and 5 bases lay outside the gene matches. Here the CDR3 DNA reads TGTGCCAGCAGCTTTTATAGCGGGAAGACAGATACGCAGTATTTT. It is translated as CASSFYSGKTDTQYF.

This clone was observed a single time. The chain has TRBV18 and TRBJ2-3; D remains unclear. Germline V gene data show CDR1 as KGHSH and CDR2 as LQKENI. Between the trimmed V and J ends, which lost 4 bases and 3 bases, there was a span of 11 bases. The CDR3 runs to 14 residues. The CDR3 loop reads CASSLEVQTDTQYF. The CDR3 nucleotides are TGTGCCAGCTCACTTGAGGTACAGACAGATACGCAGTATTTT.

In its sample, this clone was seen once. This CDR3 reads CASSLQATNEKLFF. In DNA, the CDR3 is TGTGCCAGCAGCCTGCAGGCGACTAATGAAAAACTGTTTTTT. J is TRBJ1-4 and V is TRBV5-5; D gene ambiguous. Trimming took off 4 bases at V and 2 bases at J, with 9 bases between the two ends. The CDR3 extends over 14 amino acids. The V gene's germline CDR1 is SGHKS and CDR2 YYEKEE (reference sequence).

V is TRBV9 and J is TRBJ1-6; D is undetermined. Germline-derived CDR1 and CDR2 are SGDLS and YYNGEE. V was pared by 4 bases and J by 13 bases, with 15 bases between. The CDR3 runs to 13 residues. CDR3 sequence: CASSPRGFGPLHF. CDR3 nucleotide sequence: TGTGCCAGCAGCCCCCGAGGGTTCGGTCCCCTCCACTTT.